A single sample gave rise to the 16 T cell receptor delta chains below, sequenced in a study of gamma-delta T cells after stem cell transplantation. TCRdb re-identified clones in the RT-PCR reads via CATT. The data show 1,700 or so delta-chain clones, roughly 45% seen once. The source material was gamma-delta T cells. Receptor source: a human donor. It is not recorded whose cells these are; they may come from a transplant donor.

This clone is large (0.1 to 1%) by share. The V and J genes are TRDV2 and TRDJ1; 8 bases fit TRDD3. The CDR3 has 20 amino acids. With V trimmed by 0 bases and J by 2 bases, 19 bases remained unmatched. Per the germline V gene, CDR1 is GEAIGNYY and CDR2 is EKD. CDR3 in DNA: TGTGCCTGTGACACCGTATCTGGGGGACCCCCGGAGATGAGGACCGATAAACTCATCTTT. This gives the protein CACDTVSGGPPEMRTDKLIF.

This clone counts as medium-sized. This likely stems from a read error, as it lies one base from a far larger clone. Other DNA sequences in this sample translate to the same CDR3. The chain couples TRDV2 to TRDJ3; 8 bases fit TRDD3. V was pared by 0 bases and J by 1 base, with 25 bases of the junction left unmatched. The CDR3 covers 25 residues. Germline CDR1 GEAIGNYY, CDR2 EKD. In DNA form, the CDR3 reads TGTGCCTGTGACACCGTGAGTGGCTGGGGGACCCCGCTTCGTTTATCGTCCTGGGACACCCGACAGATGTTTTTC. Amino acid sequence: CACDTVSGWGTPLRLSSWDTRQMFF.

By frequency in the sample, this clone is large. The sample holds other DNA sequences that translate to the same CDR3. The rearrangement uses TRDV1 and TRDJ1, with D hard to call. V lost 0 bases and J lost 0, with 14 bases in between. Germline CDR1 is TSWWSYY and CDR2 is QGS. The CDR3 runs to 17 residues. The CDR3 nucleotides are TGTGCTCTTGGGGAACTAGAGCTGAGGGTGTACACCGATAAACTCATCTTT. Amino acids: CALGELELRVYTDKLIF.

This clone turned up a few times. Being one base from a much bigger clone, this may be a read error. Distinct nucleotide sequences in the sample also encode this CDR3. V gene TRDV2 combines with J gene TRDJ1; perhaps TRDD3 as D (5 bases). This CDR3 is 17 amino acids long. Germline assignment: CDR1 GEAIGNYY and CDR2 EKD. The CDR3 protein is CACGPSVLEVGYDKLIF. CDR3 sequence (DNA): TGTGCCTGTGGACCAAGCGTACTGGAGGTTGGGTACGATAAACTCATCTTC.

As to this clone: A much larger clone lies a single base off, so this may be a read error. CDR3 sequence: CACDFLMVDARDKLIF. Here the CDR3 DNA reads TGTGCCTGTGACTTCCTCATGGTTGATGCTCGCGATAAACTCATCTTT. The rearrangement uses TRDV2 and TRDJ1; the D gene is possibly TRDD2 (5 bases). The CDR3 loop spans 16 amino acids. With 3 bases removed from V and 4 bases from J, the gap between germline ends came to 20 bases. Germline values: CDR1 GEAIGNYY, CDR2 EKD.

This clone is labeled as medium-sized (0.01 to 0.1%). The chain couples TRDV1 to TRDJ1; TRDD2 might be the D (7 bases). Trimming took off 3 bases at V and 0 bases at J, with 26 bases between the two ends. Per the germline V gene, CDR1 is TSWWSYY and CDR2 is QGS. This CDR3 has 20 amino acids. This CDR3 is CALGDPIPTSDTPDTDKLIF. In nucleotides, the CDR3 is TGTGCTCTTGGGGACCCCATTCCTACGTCGGATACTCCGGACACCGATAAACTCATCTTT.

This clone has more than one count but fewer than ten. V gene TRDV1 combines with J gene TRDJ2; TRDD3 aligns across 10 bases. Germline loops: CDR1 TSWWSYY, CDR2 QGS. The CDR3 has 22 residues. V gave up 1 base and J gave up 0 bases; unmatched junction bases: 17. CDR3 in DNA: TGTGCTCTTGGGGAACGGCCCTACTGGGGGATTAGTCACCTTACTTTGACAGCACAACTCTTCTTT. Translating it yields CALGERPYWGISHLTLTAQLFF.

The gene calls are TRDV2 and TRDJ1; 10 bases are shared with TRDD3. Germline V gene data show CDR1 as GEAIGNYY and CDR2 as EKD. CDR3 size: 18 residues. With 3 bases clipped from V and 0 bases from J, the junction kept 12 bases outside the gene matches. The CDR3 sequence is CACDSITGGSGYTDKLIF. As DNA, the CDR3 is TGTGCCTGTGACTCCATTACTGGGGGATCAGGGTACACCGATAAACTCATCTTT.

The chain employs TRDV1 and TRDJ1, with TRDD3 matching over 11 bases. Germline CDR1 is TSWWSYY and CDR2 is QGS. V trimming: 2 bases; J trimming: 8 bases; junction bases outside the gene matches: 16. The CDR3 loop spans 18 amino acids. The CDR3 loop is CALGETGYWGITQSKLIF. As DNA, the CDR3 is TGTGCTCTTGGGGAAACGGGGTACTGGGGGATAACCCAGAGCAAACTCATCTTT.

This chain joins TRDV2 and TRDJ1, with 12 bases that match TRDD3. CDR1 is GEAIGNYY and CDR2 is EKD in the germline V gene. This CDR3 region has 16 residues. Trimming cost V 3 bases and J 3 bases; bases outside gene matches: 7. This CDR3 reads CACDAILGDTSDKLIF. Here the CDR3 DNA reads TGTGCCTGTGACGCCATACTGGGGGATACCTCCGATAAACTCATCTTT.

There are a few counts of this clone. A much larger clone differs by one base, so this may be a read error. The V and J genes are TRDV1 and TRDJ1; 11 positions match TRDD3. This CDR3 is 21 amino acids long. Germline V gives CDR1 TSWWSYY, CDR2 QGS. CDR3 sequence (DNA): TGTGCTCTTGGGGAAGACGATTGGGACCGACTGGGGGATAGGTGCACCGGTAAACTCATCTTT. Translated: CALGEDDWDRLGDRCTGKLIF.

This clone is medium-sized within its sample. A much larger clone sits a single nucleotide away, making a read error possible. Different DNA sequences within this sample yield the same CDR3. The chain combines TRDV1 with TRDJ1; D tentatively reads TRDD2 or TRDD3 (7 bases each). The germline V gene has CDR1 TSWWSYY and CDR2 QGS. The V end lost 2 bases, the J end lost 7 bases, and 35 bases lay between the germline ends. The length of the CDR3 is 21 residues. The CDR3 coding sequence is TGTGCTCTTGGGGAAGCCTCCTTCCTGCTGCCTTACTGGGGCCCTCCGGGTAAACTCATCTTT. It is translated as CALGEASFLLPYWGPPGKLIF.

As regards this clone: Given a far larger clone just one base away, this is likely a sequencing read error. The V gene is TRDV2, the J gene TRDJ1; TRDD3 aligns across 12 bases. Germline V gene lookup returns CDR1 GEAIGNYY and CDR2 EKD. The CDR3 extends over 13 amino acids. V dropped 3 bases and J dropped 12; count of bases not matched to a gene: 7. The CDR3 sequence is CACDPILGDTVIF. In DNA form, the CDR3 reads TGTGCCTGTGACCCAATACTGGGGGATACCGTCATCTTT.

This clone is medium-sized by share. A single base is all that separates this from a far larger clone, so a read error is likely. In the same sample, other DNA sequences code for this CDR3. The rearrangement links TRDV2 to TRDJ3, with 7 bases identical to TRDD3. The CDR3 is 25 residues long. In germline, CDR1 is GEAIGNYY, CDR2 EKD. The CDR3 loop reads CACDTVSGWGTPLRLSSWDTRQMFF. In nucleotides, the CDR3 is TGTGCCTGCGACACCGTGAGTGGATGGGGGACCCCGCTTCGTTTATCGTCCTGGGACACCCGACAGATGTTTTTC.

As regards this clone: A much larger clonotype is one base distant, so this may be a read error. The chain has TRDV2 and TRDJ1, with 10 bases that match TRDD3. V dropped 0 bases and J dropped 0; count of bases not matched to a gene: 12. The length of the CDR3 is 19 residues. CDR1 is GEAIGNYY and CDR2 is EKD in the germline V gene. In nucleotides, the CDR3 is TGTGCCTGTGACACCATTGAGGCGGCCCTGGGGGATAACACCGATAAACTCATCTTT. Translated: CACDTIEAALGDNTDKLIF.

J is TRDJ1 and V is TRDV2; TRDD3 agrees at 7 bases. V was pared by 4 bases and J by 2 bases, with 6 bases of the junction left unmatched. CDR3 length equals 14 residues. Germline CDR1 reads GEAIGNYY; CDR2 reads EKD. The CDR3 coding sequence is TGTGCCTGTGATCCCGTACTGGGGACCGATAAACTCATCTTT. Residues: CACDPVLGTDKLIF.